A single sample gave rise to the 15 T cell receptor beta chains below, sequenced in a study of T-cell reconstitution after alpha-beta-depleted transplantation in children. The TCRbeta library was prepared with unique molecular identifiers. One entry per CDR3 protein results from TCRdb running MiXCR on the PCR reads. The data show 440,000 or so distinct CDR3 sequences, 11% seen once. Sequenced material: PBMCs from the stem cell graft donor, taken from the stem cell graft. Receptors were obtained from a human donor who donated a stem cell graft to a child with acute myeloid leukemia.

There are a few counts of this clonotype. The chain combines TRBV12-3 or TRBV12-4 with TRBJ1-4; 10 nucleotides match TRBD1. V shed 5 bases, J shed 7 bases, and the junction held 7 bases outside the gene matches. CDR3 length: 15 residues. CDR3 protein: CASSQPGQGFEKLFF. The CDR3 bases are TGTGCCAGCAGTCAACCGGGACAGGGGTTTGAAAAACTGTTTTTT.

This clonotype has ten or more counts. V gene TRBV15 combines with J gene TRBJ2-1, with a weak D call TRBD1 (6 bases). The V and J ends lost 0 bases and 6 bases respectively, with 9 bases between them. The CDR3 contains 14 residues. CDR1 is LNHNV, CDR2 YYDKDF, per germline (reference sequence). The chain's CDR3 is CATSREDRGNEQFF. The CDR3 nucleotides are TGTGCCACCAGCAGAGAGGACAGAGGCAATGAGCAGTTCTTC.

This clonotype has more than one count but fewer than ten. The chain joins TRBV2 to TRBJ1-5, with 7 bases lining up with TRBD1. Per germline, CDR1 SNHLY and CDR2 FYNNEI. Unmatched junction bases numbered 9, after V lost 6 bases and J lost 7 bases. This CDR3 spans 14 amino acids. Here the CDR3 DNA reads TGTGCCAGCAGCCGACAGGGAATAAGCCAGCCCCAGCATTTT. Translation: CASSRQGISQPQHF.

The sample holds a few counts of this clonotype. V gene TRBV5-1 combines with J gene TRBJ2-3; no clear D. The CDR3 is 14 amino acids. Germline V gene data show CDR1 as SGHRS and CDR2 as YFSETQ. Trimming pared 5 bases from V and 1 base from J, leaving 11 bases between. For the CDR3, the DNA is TGCGCCAGCAGACTGACCAGCCGCACAGATACGCAGTATTTT. The encoded protein is CASRLTSRTDTQYF.

This clonotype has more than one count but fewer than ten. V usage is TRBV4-2 and J usage is TRBJ2-3; TRBD2 matches at 9 bases. CDR3 length equals 17 residues. V shed 4 bases, J shed 4 bases, and the junction held 12 bases outside the gene matches. Per the germline V gene, CDR1 is LGHNA and CDR2 is YNFKEQ. CDR3 nucleotides: TGTGCCAGCAGCCCCCACTCGGGTAGCGGGAGCCCAGATACGCAGTATTTT. Residues: CASSPHSGSGSPDTQYF.

This chain joins TRBV10-3 and TRBJ1-5, with 8 nucleotides matching TRBD1. CDR1 ENHRY and CDR2 SYGVKD come from the germline V gene. The V segment lost 4 bases and the J segment 6 bases; nucleotides outside the gene matches: 5. The CDR3 is 14 residues long. The CDR3 sequence: CAISGTGKVQPQHF. The CDR3 DNA follows: TGTGCCATCAGTGGGACAGGGAAGGTTCAGCCCCAGCATTTT.

This chain links TRBV5-6 with TRBJ2-7, with D hard to call. Trimming cost V 0 bases and J 6 bases, with 13 bases left between them. The germline CDR1 and CDR2 sequences are SGHDT and YYEEEE. This CDR3 is built from 14 residues. This CDR3 is CASSLGFSFGEQYV. CDR3 in DNA: TGTGCCAGCAGCTTGGGCTTTTCCTTCGGCGAGCAGTACGTC.

This clonotype appeared many times. This rearrangement joins TRBV27 to TRBJ1-4; no definite D call. V lost 5 bases to trimming and J lost 7 bases, with 14 bases between them. Germline CDR1 is MNHEY and CDR2 is SMNVEV (reference sequence). This CDR3 has 14 amino acids. CDR3 sequence (DNA): TGTGCCAGCAGTCCCCTAAACCCCCGTGAAAAACTGTTTTTT. Protein sequence: CASSPLNPREKLFF.

This clonotype was detected ten times or more. This chain links TRBV12-3 or TRBV12-4 with TRBJ2-6; TRBD1 agrees at 9 bases. Trimming at V came to 7 bases and at J to 1 base, leaving 8 bases not matched to a gene. The CDR3 spans 17 residues. CDR3 nucleotides: TGTGCCAGCAAACGGACAGGGGTACATTCTGGGGCCAACGTCCTGACTTTC. This encodes CASKRTGVHSGANVLTF.

This clonotype has only a few counts. This chain joins TRBV6-4 and TRBJ1-6; D unclear. Trimming removed 6 bases from V and 5 bases from J, with 14 bases in between. The CDR3 consists of 15 residues. Germline V CDR1 and CDR2: MRHNA, SNTAGT. The CDR3 nucleotides read TGTGCCAGCAGCCGAGGTGGCGGGGATAATTCACCCCTCCACTTT. It translates to CASSRGGGDNSPLHF.

The chain carries TRBV18 and TRBJ2-5; D is possibly TRBD1 (5 bases). Germline-derived CDR1 and CDR2 are KGHSH and LQKENI. Trimming stripped 1 base from V and 2 bases from J, with 11 bases between. CDR3 length equals 15 residues. The CDR3 here is CASSPQRDSQETQYF. The CDR3 DNA follows: TGTGCCAGCTCACCACAACGCGACAGTCAAGAGACCCAGTACTTC.

A word on this clonotype: The germline gene is not matched at one end of the junction; a read error may be the cause. The chain couples TRBV20-1 to TRBJ2-7; tentatively, D is TRBD2 (5 bases). The CDR3 length is 15 residues. Germline CDR1 is DFQATT and CDR2 is SNEGSKA (reference sequence). CDR3 sequence: CSTRSIWVPSYEQYF. Here the CDR3 DNA reads TGCAGTACTAGGTCTATATGGGTCCCAAGCTACGAGCAGTACTTC.

This sequence joins TRBV11-2 and TRBJ2-1, with 8 nucleotides matching TRBD2. This CDR3 is 17 amino acids long. Per the germline V gene, CDR1 is SGHAT and CDR2 is FQNNGV. With 5 bases clipped from V and 0 bases from J, the junction kept 9 bases outside the gene matches. The CDR3 DNA reads as TGTGCCAGCAGCCCGAGGAGCGGGAGAAGCTCCTACAATGAGCAGTTCTTC. Its protein is CASSPRSGRSSYNEQFF.

CDR3 residues: CASSWAQGRADTQYF. DNA of the CDR3: TGTGCCAGCAGCTGGGCACAGGGGAGGGCAGATACGCAGTATTTT. The rearrangement uses TRBV7-2 and TRBJ2-3; D assignment may be TRBD1 or TRBD2 (7 bases each). The V gene's germline CDR1 is SGHTA and CDR2 FQGNSA. Trimming took off 4 bases at V and 4 bases at J, with 15 bases between the two ends. The CDR3 runs 15 residues. Full variable domain (rest looked up from reference TRBV7-2 and TRBJ2-3): GAGVSQSPSNKVTEKGKDVELRCDPISGHTALYWYRQSLGQGLEFLIYFQGNSAPDKSGLPSDRFSAERTGGSVSTLTIQRTQQEDSAVYLCASSWAQGRADTQYFGPGTRLTVL.

This clonotype came up a few times. V usage is TRBV7-3 and J usage is TRBJ2-2, with 8 bases fitting TRBD1. Germline assignment: CDR1 SGHTA and CDR2 FQGTGA. CDR3 length equals 15 residues. V lost 2 bases, J lost 8 bases, and 7 bases stayed unmatched. The CDR3 bases are TGTGCCAGCAGCTTAGAAAGGACAGGGCCGGGGGAGCTGTTTTTT. Residues: CASSLERTGPGELFF.